The 30 T cell receptor beta chains reported below all come from one sample, sequenced in a study of STAT5B mutations in CD4+ large granular lymphocyte leukemia (dated by TCRdb to between 2021 and 2024). Library preparation was by the immunoSEQ multiplex PCR assay. Here the immuneACCESS table is served through TCRdb, limited to in-frame sequences with V and J called. Missing clones are a known gap in these copies; in checked studies unresolved V genes cover under half, and the rest lacks a known reason. A total of about 24,000 clones appear in this sample, around 72% of them only once. Nearly 0.65% of the sample goes to the ten largest clones. Sequencing was performed on CD4+ T cells from blood buffy coats. Every receptor here comes from a human donor in good health.

The V call is TRBV18, the J call TRBJ1-5; D not certain. With 2 bases removed from V and 3 bases from J, the gap between germline ends came to 5 bases. Germline CDR1 reads KGHSH; CDR2 reads LQKENI. The CDR3 consists of 13 residues. The CDR3 bases are TGTGCCAGCTCACCATCACTCAATCAGCCCCAGCATTTT. Translated, it gives CASSPSLNQPQHF. Using reference TRBV18 and TRBJ1-5 for the parts outside the CDR3, the full variable domain is NAGVMQNPRHLVRRRGQEARLRCSPMKGHSHVYWYRQLPEEGLKFMVYLQKENIIDESGMPKERFSAEFPKEGPSILRIQQVVRGDSAAYFCASSPSLNQPQHFGDGTRLSIL.

The V gene is TRBV10-3, the J gene TRBJ1-2; 9 nucleotides agree with TRBD1. Looked up from germline, CDR1 is ENHRY and CDR2 is SYGVKD. The V gene end was trimmed by 8 bases and the J gene end by 0 bases; junction bases not matched to a gene: 1. The CDR3 is 13 residues long. In nucleotides, the CDR3 is TGTGCCATCCGGACAGGGGCTAACTATGGCTACACCTTC. Amino acid sequence: CAIRTGANYGYTF.

This clone has more than one count but fewer than ten. V gene TRBV10-3 combines with J gene TRBJ1-5, with 9 positions matching TRBD1. This CDR3 is 13 amino acids long. The germline V gene has CDR1 ENHRY and CDR2 SYGVKD. V shed 9 bases, J shed 3 bases, and the junction held 3 bases outside the gene matches. The CDR3 is CAIQGAVNQPQHF. The CDR3 nucleotides are TGTGCCATACAGGGGGCAGTCAATCAGCCCCAGCATTTT.

The chain has TRBV6-1 and TRBJ1-4; TRBD1 matches at 7 bases. Germline V lookup: CDR1 MNHNS, CDR2 SASEGT. There are 15 residues in the CDR3. J gave up 0 bases and V 4 bases, and 2 bases lay outside the gene matches. This CDR3 is CASSGTGATNEKLFF. CDR3 coding DNA: TGTGCCAGCAGTGGGACAGGTGCAACTAATGAAAAACTGTTTTTT.

The chain recombines TRBV12-1 with TRBJ1-5; the DNA was not used to check the table's D call, TRBD1. TRBV12-1 is flagged as a pseudogene. The CDR3 has 19 amino acids. The CDR3 DNA reads TGTGCCAGTCCCGCACTCGGACAGGGGCGATCTTATAGCAATCAGCCCCAGCATTTT. This encodes CASPALGQGRSYSNQPQHF.

V is TRBV5-5 and J is TRBJ2-7; D is perhaps TRBD1 (5 bases). CDR3 length: 16 residues. From germline, CDR1 is SGHKS and CDR2 YYEKEE (reference sequence). Trimming removed 0 bases at V and 5 bases at J, with 18 bases between. The CDR3 region is CASSLAGYAAIDEQYF. CDR3 coding DNA: TGTGCCAGCAGCTTGGCAGGGTATGCGGCAATAGACGAGCAGTACTTC.

The V call is TRBV9, the J call TRBJ2-1, with 9 bases aligning to TRBD2. The CDR3 runs to 17 residues. CDR1 is SGDLS, CDR2 YYNGEE, per germline. The V and J ends lost 0 bases and 7 bases, in that order; junction bases with no gene match: 11. The CDR3 is CASSVVGGGAVGNEQFF. CDR3 DNA: TGTGCCAGCAGCGTAGTTGGCGGGGGGGCTGTGGGGAATGAGCAGTTCTTC.

V usage is TRBV10-3 and J usage is TRBJ1-1, with D possibly TRBD1 on 5 matching bases. This CDR3 comprises 14 residues. Germline V gene lookup returns CDR1 ENHRY and CDR2 SYGVKD. Deletions cut 8 bases from V and 1 base from J, with 14 bases between. In DNA, the CDR3 is TGTGCCATCGCGGGTGGGGCAGAGAACACTGAAGCTTTCTTT. This translates into CAIAGGAENTEAFF.

The rearrangement joins TRBV6-4 to TRBJ1-2; D unresolved. The V gene's germline CDR1 is MRHNA and CDR2 SNTAGT. Trimming took 2 bases from V and 3 from J, leaving 4 bases between them. This CDR3 has 12 residues. The CDR3 here is CASSDGYYGYTF. The CDR3 nucleotides are TGTGCCAGCAGTGACGGATACTATGGCTACACCTTC.

The V call is TRBV7-8, the J call TRBJ1-2; a possible D gene is TRBD1 (6 bases). Trimming shortened V by 5 bases and J by 4 bases, and 23 bases separated the two germline ends. This CDR3 has 17 amino acids. Germline assignment: CDR1 SGHVS and CDR2 FQNEAQ. The CDR3 protein is CASSPSRQGRGGYGYTF. CDR3 sequence (DNA): TGTGCCAGCAGCCCTAGTCGGCAGGGGCGCGGGGGCTATGGCTACACCTTC.

V usage is TRBV19 and J usage is TRBJ1-3, with a weak D call TRBD1 (6 bases). The CDR3 length is 14 residues. Germline CDR1 reads LNHDA; CDR2 reads SQIVND (reference sequence). The V gene lost 3 bases and the J gene lost 4 bases, with 10 bases spanning the gap. In DNA form, the CDR3 reads TGTGCCAGTAGTATTAGGGGGAAAGGAAACACCATATATTTT. Translated, it gives CASSIRGKGNTIYF.

V and J are TRBV5-1 and TRBJ2-1; 9 bases match TRBD1. V shed 3 bases and J 5 bases; nucleotides not matched to a gene: 6. The V gene's germline CDR1 is SGHRS and CDR2 YFSETQ. The CDR3 totals 15 residues. The CDR3 nucleotides are TGCGCCAGCAGCTACCTGGGACAGGGAAACAATGAGCAGTTCTTC. Residues: CASSYLGQGNNEQFF.

This clone occurred once. J is TRBJ2-1 and V is TRBV2; D is perhaps TRBD1 (5 bases). The germline gives CDR1 SNHLY, CDR2 FYNNEI. With 7 bases removed from V and 4 bases from J, the gap between germline ends came to 11 bases. CDR3 size: 13 residues. For the CDR3, the DNA is TGTGCCAGCAAACAGGAAATATACAATGAGCAGTTCTTC. It codes for CASKQEIYNEQFF.

The rearrangement joins TRBV6-6 to TRBJ2-1, with 14 bases aligning to TRBD2. Trimming removed 7 bases from V and 9 bases from J; junction bases left unmatched: 5. Germline CDR1 reads MNHNY; CDR2 reads SVGAGI (reference sequence). This CDR3 has 14 amino acids. CDR3 DNA: TGTGCCAGCACTAGGACTAGCGGGGGGAGTGAGCAGTTCTTC. Its translation is CASTRTSGGSEQFF.

The chain couples TRBV6-1 to TRBJ2-7; unclear D gene. The germline V and J ends were trimmed by 4 bases and 3 bases, with 4 bases remaining between them. The CDR3 loop spans 11 amino acids. Germline V gene sequence: CDR1 MNHNS, CDR2 SASEGT. CDR3 residues: CASSVIYEQYF. Written as DNA, the CDR3 is TGTGCCAGCAGTGTCATCTACGAGCAGTACTTC.

This clone has a handful of counts. The genes are TRBV13 and TRBJ2-7; 10 nucleotides line up with TRBD1. The V and J ends lost 4 bases and 3 bases, in that order; junction bases with no gene match: 0. The CDR3 contains 13 residues. Germline assignment: CDR1 PRHDT and CDR2 FYEKMQ (reference sequence). CDR3 residues: CASSWDRGYEQYF. The CDR3 region has the DNA TGTGCCAGCAGCTGGGACAGGGGCTACGAGCAGTACTTC.

This clone was seen a handful of times. The rearrangement uses TRBV4-1 and TRBJ1-4; 8 bases are a match to TRBD1. Germline values: CDR1 MGHRA, CDR2 YSYEKL. The CDR3 spans 15 residues. Germline trimming cut 2 bases from V and 5 bases from J; bases unmatched to any gene: 4. The CDR3, as DNA: TGCGCCAGCAGCCAATACAGGGGGGCAAATGAAAAACTGTTTTTT. Protein: CASSQYRGANEKLFF.

This chain uses TRBV27 with TRBJ2-5; D is possibly TRBD2 (6 bases). The closer fit of TRBJ2-7 to the DNA end suggests the J call may be wrong. The CDR3 consists of 14 residues. Germline CDR1 reads MNHEY; CDR2 reads SMNVEV (reference sequence). This CDR3 is CASSRIGGFYEQYF. The DNA for the CDR3 is TGTGCCAGCAGCCGGATTGGAGGGTTTTACGAGCAGTACTTC.

V and J are TRBV2 and TRBJ2-7, with D perhaps being TRBD1 or TRBD2 (7 bases each). V was shortened by 8 bases and J by 9 bases, with 26 bases between the two germline ends. The CDR3 sequence is 15 residues long. Germline CDR1 SNHLY, CDR2 FYNNEI. DNA of the CDR3: TGTGCCAGCGGGTCGGGACAGCGGGATGTAGGGTGGCAGTACTTC. It translates to CASGSGQRDVGWQYF.

The chain links TRBV4-1 to TRBJ2-3; TRBD2 matches at 9 bases. The ends lost 0 bases at V and 6 bases at J; junction bases unmatched: 7. The CDR3 has 16 residues. Germline lookup yields CDR1 MGHRA and CDR2 YSYEKL. The CDR3 region has the DNA TGCGCCAGCAGCCAAGATGGCGGGGGGGCAGGGGATACGCAGTATTTT. Translation gives CASSQDGGGAGDTQYF.

The rearrangement links TRBV6-5 to TRBJ2-1; 10 nucleotides match TRBD1. The CDR3 length is 16 residues. Germline loops: CDR1 MNHEY, CDR2 SVGAGI. V lost 2 bases and J lost 7; bases outside the gene matches: 8. The CDR3 sequence is CASSYIGTGVMNEQFF. The CDR3 DNA follows: TGTGCCAGCAGTTACATAGGGACAGGGGTTATGAATGAGCAGTTCTTC.

This clone was counted between two and nine times. The chain employs TRBV10-2 and TRBJ1-5; 10 bases are a match to TRBD1. Germline V CDR1 and CDR2: WSHSY, SAAADI. The CDR3 totals 17 residues. Trimming cost V 2 bases and J 2 bases; bases outside gene matches: 6. As DNA, the CDR3 is TGCGCCAGCAGTGAGGGACAGGGGGGTTGGGGCAATCAGCCCCAGCATTTT. Its protein product is CASSEGQGGWGNQPQHF.

The rearrangement links TRBV19 to TRBJ2-7, with 8 bases matching TRBD1. CDR1 is LNHDA, CDR2 SQIVND, per germline (reference sequence). The V gene end was trimmed by 4 bases and the J gene end by 1 base; junction bases not matched to a gene: 3. The CDR3 is 14 residues long. The CDR3 is CASSRTGQSYEQYF. The DNA of the CDR3 is TGTGCCAGTAGTAGGACAGGGCAGTCCTACGAGCAGTACTTC.

This chain connects TRBV7-2 to TRBJ1-1; D is unclear. The CDR3 totals 13 residues. The germline V and J ends were trimmed by 3 bases and 1 base, with 6 bases remaining between them. Germline values: CDR1 SGHTA, CDR2 FQGNSA. CDR3 sequence reads: CASSFFGNTEAFF. CDR3 sequence (DNA): TGTGCCAGCAGCTTTTTCGGGAACACTGAAGCTTTCTTT.

This chain connects TRBV14 to TRBJ2-1; the match to TRBD2 covers 8 bases. Germline V gives CDR1 SGHDN, CDR2 FVKESK. This CDR3 region has 12 residues. V was clipped by 8 bases and J by 13 bases; unmatched bases: 10. The CDR3 DNA reads as TGTGCCAGCTCATCAGGGCGGGGGGATCAGTTCTTC. It translates to CASSSGRGDQFF.

The chain couples TRBV9 to TRBJ1-2; 9 nucleotides line up with TRBD1. Germline CDR1 reads SGDLS; CDR2 reads YYNGEE. J lost 5 bases, V lost 4 bases, and 9 bases had no gene match. The CDR3 totals 15 residues. CDR3 loop: CASSSGQGPGYGYTF. Written as DNA, the CDR3 is TGTGCCAGCAGCTCGGGACAGGGCCCCGGTTATGGCTACACCTTC.

This clone showed up just a few times. This chain links TRBV5-6 with TRBJ1-5; a weak D match, TRBD1 (6 bases). The CDR3 runs to 13 residues. Germline loops: CDR1 SGHDT, CDR2 YYEEEE. The V end was cut by 4 bases, the J end by 6 bases, with 11 bases between. CDR3 bases: TGTGCCAGCAGCCGTCAGGGGTTTCAGCCCCAGCATTTT. Protein: CASSRQGFQPQHF.

This clone was counted a few times. The chain links TRBV19 to TRBJ1-5; 11 nucleotides align to TRBD1. The CDR3 covers 16 residues. Germline V lookup: CDR1 LNHDA, CDR2 SQIVND (reference sequence). V lost 5 bases to trimming and J lost 4 bases; unmatched junction nucleotides: 7. CDR3 DNA sequence: TGTGCCAGTAGTGACTCTGGGACAGGGGGTAATCAGCCCCAGCATTTT. Translating gives CASSDSGTGGNQPQHF. The full variable domain, its missing parts supplied by reference TRBV19 and TRBJ1-5, is DGGITQSPKYLFRKEGQNVTLSCEQNLNHDAMYWYRQDPGQGLRLIYYSQIVNDFQKGDIAEGYSVSREKKESFPLTVTSAQKNPTAFYLCASSDSGTGGNQPQHFGDGTRLSIL.

This chain uses TRBV28 with TRBJ1-2; no definite D call. CDR1 is MDHEN, CDR2 SYDVKM, per germline. The ends were cut back, 7 bases at V and 0 bases at J, with 12 bases in the middle. The CDR3 totals 14 residues. The CDR3: CASTHGVPNYGYTF. As DNA, the CDR3 is TGTGCCAGCACCCATGGGGTACCTAACTATGGCTACACCTTC.

This clone was seen more than once but under ten times. The chain has TRBV28 and TRBJ1-2; D perhaps matches TRBD1 (6 bases). Trimming took off 7 bases at V and 2 bases at J, with 11 bases between the two ends. This CDR3 comprises 13 residues. CDR1 and CDR2 from the germline V gene are MDHEN and SYDVKM. The CDR3 reads CASTLDRNYGYTF. Written as DNA, the CDR3 is TGTGCCAGCACCCTGGACAGAAACTATGGCTACACCTTC.